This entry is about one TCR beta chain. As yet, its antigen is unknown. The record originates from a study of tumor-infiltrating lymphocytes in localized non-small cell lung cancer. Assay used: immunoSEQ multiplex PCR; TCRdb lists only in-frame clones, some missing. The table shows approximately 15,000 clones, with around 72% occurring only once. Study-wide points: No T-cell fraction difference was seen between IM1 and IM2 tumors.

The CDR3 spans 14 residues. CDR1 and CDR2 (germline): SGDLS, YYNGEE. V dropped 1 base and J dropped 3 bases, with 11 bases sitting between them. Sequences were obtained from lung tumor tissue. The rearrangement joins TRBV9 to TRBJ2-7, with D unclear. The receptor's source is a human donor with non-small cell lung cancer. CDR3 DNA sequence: TGTGCCAGCAGCGTACTCCCCGGATTCTACGAGCAGTACTTC. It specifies CASSVLPGFYEQYF.